The present T cell receptor (beta chain) was sequenced within a study of Ad26.COV2.S vaccination and SARS-CoV-2 variants. The study's findings and limits: Recipients given vaccine exceeded placebo recipients in spike-specific TCR breadth. Substantial response breadth was reportedly seen for spike-specific CD8+ and CD4+ T cells after vaccination.

Treatment in this sample: 15 to 20 received Ad26.COV2.S at low or high dose, single or two shots; about 5 received placebo; per-sample allocation not given. Sampling was done on day 63 after the first vaccine or placebo injection. Donor was an adult aged 18-55 years in Boston. Method: immunoSEQ multiplex PCR; TCRdb's copy keeps in-frame clones and lacks some. This sample has about half a million clones, with 80% to 90% found just once. The CDR3 is 16 residues long. Trimming removed 1 base from V and 7 bases from J, with 14 bases in between. Germline V CDR1 and CDR2: MGHDK, SYGVNS. For this clone: What it recognizes is unknown.

This receptor was obtained from a person between 18 and 65 years old who received the Ad26.COV2.S COVID-19 vaccine or a placebo. V and J are TRBV25-1 and TRBJ1-6; no reliable D call. The material was peripheral blood, obtained in a trial of Ad26.COV2.S vaccine versus placebo. The CDR3 coding sequence is TGTGCCAGCAGTGAATCAAAGGGAAGAACCAATTCACCCCTCCACTTT. Its protein product is CASSESKGRTNSPLHF.